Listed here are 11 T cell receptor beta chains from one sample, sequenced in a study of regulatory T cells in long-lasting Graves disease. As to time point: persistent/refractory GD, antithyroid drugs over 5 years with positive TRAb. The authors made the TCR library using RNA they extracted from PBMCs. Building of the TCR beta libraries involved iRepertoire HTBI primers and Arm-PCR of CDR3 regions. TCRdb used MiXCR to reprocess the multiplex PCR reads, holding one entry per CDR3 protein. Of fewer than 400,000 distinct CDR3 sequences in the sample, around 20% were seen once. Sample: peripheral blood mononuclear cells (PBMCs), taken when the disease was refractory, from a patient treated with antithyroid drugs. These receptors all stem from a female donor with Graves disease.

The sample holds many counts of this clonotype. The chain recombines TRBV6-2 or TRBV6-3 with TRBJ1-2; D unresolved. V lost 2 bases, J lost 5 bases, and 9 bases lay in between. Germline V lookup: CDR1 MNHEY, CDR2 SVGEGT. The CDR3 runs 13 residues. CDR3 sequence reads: CASSYRQLYGYTF. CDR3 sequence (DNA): TGTGCCAGCAGTTACCGGCAGCTATATGGCTACACCTTC.

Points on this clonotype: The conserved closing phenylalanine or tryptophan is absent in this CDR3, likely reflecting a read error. CDR3 sequence reads: CASSDPGGGTEAFL. The DNA for the CDR3 is TGTGCCAGCAGTGATCCCGGGGGGGGTACTGAAGCTTTCCTT. The V call is TRBV2, the J call TRBJ1-1, with a weak D call TRBD1 (5 bases). The CDR3 is made up of 14 amino acids. Deletions cut 3 bases from V and 5 bases from J, with 13 bases between. Germline V gene data show CDR1 as SNHLY and CDR2 as FYNNEI.

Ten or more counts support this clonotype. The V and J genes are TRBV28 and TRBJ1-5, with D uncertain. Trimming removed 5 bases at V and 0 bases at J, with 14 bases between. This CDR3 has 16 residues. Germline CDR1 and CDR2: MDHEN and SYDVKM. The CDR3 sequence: CASSGGGSHSNQPQHF. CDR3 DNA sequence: TGTGCCAGCAGTGGAGGAGGGTCGCATAGCAATCAGCCCCAGCATTTT.

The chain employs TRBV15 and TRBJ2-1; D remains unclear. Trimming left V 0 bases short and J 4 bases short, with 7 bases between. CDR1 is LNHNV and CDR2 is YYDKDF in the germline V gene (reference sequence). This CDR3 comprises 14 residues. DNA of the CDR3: TGTGCCACCAGCAGAGAAACATCTTACAATGAGCAGTTCTTC. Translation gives CATSRETSYNEQFF.

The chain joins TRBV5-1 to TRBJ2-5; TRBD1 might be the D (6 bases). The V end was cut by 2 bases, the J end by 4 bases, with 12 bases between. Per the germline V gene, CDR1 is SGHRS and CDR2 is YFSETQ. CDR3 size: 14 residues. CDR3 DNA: TGCGCCAGCAGCTTATGGACAGCGTCAGAGACCCAGTACTTC. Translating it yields CASSLWTASETQYF.

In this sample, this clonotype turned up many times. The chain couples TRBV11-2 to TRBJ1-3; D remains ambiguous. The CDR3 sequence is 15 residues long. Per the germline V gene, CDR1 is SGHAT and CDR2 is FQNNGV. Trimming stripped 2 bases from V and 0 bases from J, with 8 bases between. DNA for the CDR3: TGTGCCAGCAGCTTACAACCCTTCTCTGGAAACACCATATATTTT. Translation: CASSLQPFSGNTIYF.

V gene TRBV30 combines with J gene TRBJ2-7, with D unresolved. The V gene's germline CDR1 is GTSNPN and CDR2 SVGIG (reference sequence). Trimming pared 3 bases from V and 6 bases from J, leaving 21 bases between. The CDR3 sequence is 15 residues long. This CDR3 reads CAWSRGVDPKVEQYF. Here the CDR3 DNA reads TGTGCCTGGAGCCGAGGCGTCGACCCGAAAGTCGAGCAGTACTTC.

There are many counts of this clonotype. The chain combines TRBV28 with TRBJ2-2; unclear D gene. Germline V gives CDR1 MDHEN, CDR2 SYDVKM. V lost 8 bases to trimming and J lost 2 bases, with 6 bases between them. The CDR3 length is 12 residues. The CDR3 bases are TGTGCCAGCTTCTCTAACACCGGGGAGCTGTTTTTT. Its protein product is CASFSNTGELFF.

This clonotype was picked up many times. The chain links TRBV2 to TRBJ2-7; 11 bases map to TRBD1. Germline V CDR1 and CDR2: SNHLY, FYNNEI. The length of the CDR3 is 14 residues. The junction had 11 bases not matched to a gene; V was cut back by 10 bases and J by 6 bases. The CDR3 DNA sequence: TGTGCCACCCTCATGGACAGGGGGCTTAGCGAGCAGTACTTC. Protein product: CATLMDRGLSEQYF.

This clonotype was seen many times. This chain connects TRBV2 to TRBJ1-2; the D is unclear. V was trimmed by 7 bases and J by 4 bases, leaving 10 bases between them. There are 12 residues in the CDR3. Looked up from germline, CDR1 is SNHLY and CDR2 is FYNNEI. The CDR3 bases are TGTGCCAGCACCATTGGCCGCTATGGCTACACCTTC. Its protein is CASTIGRYGYTF.

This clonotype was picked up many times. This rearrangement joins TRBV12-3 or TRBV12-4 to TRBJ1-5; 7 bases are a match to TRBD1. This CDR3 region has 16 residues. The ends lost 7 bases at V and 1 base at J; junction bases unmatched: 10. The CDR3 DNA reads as TGTGCCAGCACCGAAGGTACAGGGGTGAGCAATCAGCCCCAGCATTTT. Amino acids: CASTEGTGVSNQPQHF.